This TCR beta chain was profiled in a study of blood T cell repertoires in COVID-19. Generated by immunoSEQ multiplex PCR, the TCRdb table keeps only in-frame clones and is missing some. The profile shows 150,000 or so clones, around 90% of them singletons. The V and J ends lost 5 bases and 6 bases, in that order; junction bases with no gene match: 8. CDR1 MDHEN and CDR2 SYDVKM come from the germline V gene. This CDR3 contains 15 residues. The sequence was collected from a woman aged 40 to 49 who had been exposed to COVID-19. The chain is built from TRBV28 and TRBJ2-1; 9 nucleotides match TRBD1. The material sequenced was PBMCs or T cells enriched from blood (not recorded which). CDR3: CASSPGTGSGNEQFF. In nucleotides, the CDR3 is TGTGCCAGCAGTCCCGGGACAGGGAGCGGCAATGAGCAGTTCTTC.